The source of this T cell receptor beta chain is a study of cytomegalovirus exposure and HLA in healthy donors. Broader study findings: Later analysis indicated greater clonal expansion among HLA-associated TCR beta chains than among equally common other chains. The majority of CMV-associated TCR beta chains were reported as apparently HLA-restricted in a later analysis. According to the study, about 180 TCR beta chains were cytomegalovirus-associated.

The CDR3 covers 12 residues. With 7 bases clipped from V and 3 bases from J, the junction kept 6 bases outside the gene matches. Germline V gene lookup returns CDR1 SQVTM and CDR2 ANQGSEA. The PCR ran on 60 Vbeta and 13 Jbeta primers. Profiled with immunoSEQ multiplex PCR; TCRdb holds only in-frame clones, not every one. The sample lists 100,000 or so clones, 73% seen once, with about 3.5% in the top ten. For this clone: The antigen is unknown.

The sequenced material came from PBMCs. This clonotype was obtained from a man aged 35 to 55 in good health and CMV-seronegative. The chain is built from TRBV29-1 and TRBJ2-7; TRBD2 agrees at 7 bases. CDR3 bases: TGCAGCGCCGGGGGGACTCTCTACGAGCAGTACTTC. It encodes CSAGGTLYEQYF.